This record covers a single TCR beta chain. J lost 1 base, V lost 5 bases, and 2 bases had no gene match. This CDR3 is built from 13 residues. The germline gives CDR1 SQVTM, CDR2 ANQGSEA. Original handling: Cell counts per sample came from amplifying reference gene primers. TCRdb keeps only in-frame clones here, not all; method: immunoSEQ multiplex PCR. V and J calls and clone size are copied from that table; D and trimming were computed from the DNA. This table holds under 250,000 clones, roughly 80% found once. The sample belongs to a study of blood T cell repertoires in COVID-19. Study details: The United States, Italy and Spain supplied acute and convalescent COVID-19 samples. From T cells, B-cell-depleted T cells, or PBMCs came the material, which was cDNA or gDNA.

This clonotype was obtained from a man in his forties or fifties with active or convalescent COVID-19. This chain connects TRBV29-1 to TRBJ2-3; 8 nucleotides match TRBD1. Sequencing used peripheral blood. The CDR3 region has the DNA TGCAGCGTTCCGGGACAGGGCACAGATACGCAGTATTTT. Translating it yields CSVPGQGTDTQYF.